One and the same sample provided the 3 T cell receptor beta chains below, sequenced in a study of cytomegalovirus exposure and HLA in healthy donors. Both 60 Vbeta primers and 13 Jbeta primers went into the PCR. Clones were sequenced by immunoSEQ multiplex PCR, and TCRdb holds only the in-frame ones, with some missing. The sample shows approximately 150,000 clones, 65% to 90% of them seen only once. The source material was PBMCs. Receptors were obtained from a woman aged 25 to 39 in good health and CMV-seronegative.

V gene TRBV27 combines with J gene TRBJ2-6; D might be TRBD2 (6 bases). The germline CDR1 and CDR2 sequences are MNHEY and SMNVEV (reference sequence). With 1 base removed from V and 2 bases from J, the gap between germline ends came to 12 bases. This CDR3 spans 17 amino acids. The CDR3 DNA follows: TGTGCCAGCAGTTTATGGGGACTTGGGGCTGGGGCCAACGTCCTGACTTTC. Translation: CASSLWGLGAGANVLTF.

This clone was picked up one time. The chain couples TRBV11-1 to TRBJ2-5; 7 bases agree with TRBD1. CDR1 and CDR2 from the germline V gene are SGHAT and FQDESV (reference sequence). Trimming removed 10 bases from V and 5 bases from J; junction bases left unmatched: 7. The CDR3 is 12 residues long. CDR3: CATSRGTETQYF. The CDR3 region has the DNA TGTGCCACTTCCAGGGGGACGGAGACCCAGTACTTC. The variable domain in full, with the rest retrieved from reference TRBV11-1 and TRBJ2-5, is EAEVAQSPRYKITEKSQAVAFWCDPISGHATLYWYRQILGQGPELLVQFQDESVVDDSQLPKDRFSAERLKGVDSTLKIQPAELGDSAMYLCATSRGTETQYFGPGTRLLVL.

The chain recombines TRBV11-2 with TRBJ2-7; TRBD2 aligns across 11 bases. Germline loops: CDR1 SGHAT, CDR2 FQNNGV. The CDR3 spans 13 residues. V lost 3 bases and J lost 6; bases outside the gene matches: 1. CDR3 DNA sequence: TGTGCCAGCAGCTTCACTAGCGGGAGCGAGCAGTACTTC. Amino acid sequence: CASSFTSGSEQYF.